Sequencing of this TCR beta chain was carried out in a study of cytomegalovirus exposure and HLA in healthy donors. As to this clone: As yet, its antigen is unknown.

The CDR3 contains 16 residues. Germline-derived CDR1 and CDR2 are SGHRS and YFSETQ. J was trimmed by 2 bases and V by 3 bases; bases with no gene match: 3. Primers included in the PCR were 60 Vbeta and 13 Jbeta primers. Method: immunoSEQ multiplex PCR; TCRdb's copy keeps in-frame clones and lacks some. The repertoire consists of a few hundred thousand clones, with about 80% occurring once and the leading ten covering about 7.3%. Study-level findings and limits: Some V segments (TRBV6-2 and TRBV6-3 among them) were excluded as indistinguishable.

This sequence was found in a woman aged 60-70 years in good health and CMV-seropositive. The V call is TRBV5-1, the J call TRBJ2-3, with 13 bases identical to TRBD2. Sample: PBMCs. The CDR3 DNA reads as TGCGCCAGCAGCTCAGGACTAGCGGGAGACACAGATACGCAGTATTTT. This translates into CASSSGLAGDTDTQYF.